Listed below are T cell receptor beta chains from one sample, sequenced in a study of T cell responses to AZD1222 COVID-19 vaccine. Sequenced by immunoSEQ multiplex PCR; TCRdb stores in-frame clones only, minus some. The sample consists of 25,000 to 30,000 clones, about nine tenths of them appearing once. Source: peripheral blood, taken on day 0 of AZD1222 vaccination. The receptors stem from an adult in good health. CDR3s include the opening cysteine and the closing phenylalanine or tryptophan. The order of the fields is J gene, D gene, CDR3 length, V gene, clone size, CDR3 DNA, CDR3 protein. The D gene is left open where the match is weak. Only part of the rows carry a size: once, few, many, or a class if the clone is expanded.

TRBJ2-1 - 15 TRBV7-2 - TGTGCCAGCAGCTTAGTAGCCTCTCAATACAATGAGCAGTTCTTC CASSLVASQYNEQFF
TRBJ2-2 - 18 TRBV19 - TGTGCCAGTAGTACCAAGGGAGGGACAGGTTTGGTCACCGGGGAGCTGTTTTTT CASSTKGGTGLVTGELFF
TRBJ1-2 - 14 TRBV3-1/TRBV3-2 once TGTGCCAGCAGCCTGACACGGTGGAGTCATGGCTACACCTTC CASSLTRWSHGYTF
TRBJ2-5 - 12 TRBV29-1 - TGCAGCGTTGTACTGGCTCAAGAGACCCAGTACTTC CSVVLAQETQYF
TRBJ2-1 - 14 TRBV27 once TGTGCCAGCAGTCAGGTTCTTCCCTACAATGAGCAGTTCTTC CASSQVLPYNEQFF
TRBJ2-7 - 12 TRBV7-9 - TGTGCCAGCAGGGAAGGATCCTACGAGCAGTACTTC CASREGSYEQYF
TRBJ2-4 TRBD2 15 TRBV18 - TGTGCCAGCTCACCAACCGCGGGAGGGCCAAACATTCAGTACTTC CASSPTAGGPNIQYF
TRBJ2-1 TRBD2 16 TRBV6-6 - TGTGCCAGCAGTTACGCACTAGCGGGAGGGCCCGGTGAGCAGTTCTTC CASSYALAGGPGEQFF
TRBJ2-1 TRBD2 15 TRBV4-3 once TGCGCCAGCAGCCGATCGGGACTAGCGTTGAATGAGCAGTTCTTC CASSRSGLALNEQFF
TRBJ1-1 - 17 TRBV15 - TGTGCCACCAGCAGGGTGAGTGGGGTCTTCGGGAACACTGAAGCTTTCTTT CATSRVSGVFGNTEAFF
TRBJ2-6 - 14 TRBV24-1 - TGTGCCACCAGTGAGGGGTTTGGGGCCAACGTCCTGACTTTC CATSEGFGANVLTF
TRBJ1-6 TRBD1 17 TRBV7-2 - TGTGCCAGCAGCTTAACTGGGACAGGGTCCGCTCGGCGAGACCTCCACTTT CASSLTGTGSARRDLHF
TRBJ1-3 - 11 TRBV29-1 - TGCAGCGTTGTCGCCGGAAACACCATATATTTT CSVVAGNTIYF
TRBJ1-2 TRBD1 15 TRBV6-5 - TGTGCCAGCAGTTACTCGGCAGGGGGACCCTATGGCTACACCTTC CASSYSAGGPYGYTF
TRBJ2-7 TRBD2 14 TRBV25-1 - TGTGCCAGCAGTGCAGCGGGAGCACTCTACGAGCAGTACTTC CASSAAGALYEQYF
TRBJ1-1 - 13 TRBV9 - TGTGCCAGCAGCGTATCTCCACAGACTGAAGCTTTCTTT CASSVSPQTEAFF
TRBJ2-1 TRBD2 15 TRBV18 - TGTGCCAGCTCACCAGCTTCTGGCGGGAGGTATGAGCAGTTCTTC CASSPASGGRYEQFF
TRBJ2-7 TRBD2 15 TRBV4-3 - TGCGCCAGCAGCCAAGATGGCGCTAGCGGGAGGTTGCAGTACTTC CASSQDGASGRLQYF
TRBJ2-3 - 11 TRBV20-1 - TGCAGTGCCCCTCTCGGGGATACGCAGTATTTT CSAPLGDTQYF
TRBJ2-2 TRBD1 18 TRBV5-4 - TGTGCCAGCAGCTTGGGGGGACAGCAGGGCAGGGACACCGGGGAGCTGTTTTTT CASSLGGQQGRDTGELFF
TRBJ1-5 - 13 TRBV2 - TGTGCCAGCAGTGTAGAATCCCTGGAGGCTCAGCATTTT CASSVESLEAQHF
TRBJ1-2 - 12 TRBV3-1/TRBV3-2 - TGTGCCAGCAGCCAAGGGCCCTCGGGCTACACCTTC CASSQGPSGYTF
TRBJ1-1 TRBD1 14 TRBV19 - TGTGCCAGTAGTCCCGGGACAGCCTACACTGAAGCTTTCTTT CASSPGTAYTEAFF
TRBJ1-1 - 12 TRBV6-5 - TGTGCCAGCAGTCAGGGGCTCACTGAAGCTTTCTTT CASSQGLTEAFF
TRBJ1-2 - 13 TRBV30 - TGTGCCTGGAGCCGCGGGACAACCTATGGCTACACCTTC CAWSRGTTYGYTF
TRBJ2-7 - 13 TRBV12-3/TRBV12-4 - TGTGCCAGCAGTTTACGGGGTCCCTACGAGCAGTACTTC CASSLRGPYEQYF
TRBJ2-3 TRBD1 16 TRBV7-2 - TGTGCCAGCAGCTCCCGGACAGGTCTTAGCACAGATACGCAGTATTTT CASSSRTGLSTDTQYF